Each of the 9 T cell receptor beta chains below was sequenced from the same sample in a study of technical replicates of blood from several donors. TCRdb's table, derived via immunoSEQ multiplex PCR, lists solely in-frame clones and lacks some. The repertoire includes 13,000 or so clones, approximately 86% of them detected once, and about an eighth sits in the top ten. The source material was PBMCs. Source of these receptors: a human donor in good health.

The V and J genes are TRBV6-1 and TRBJ2-1; 7 bases are shared with TRBD2. V trimming: 4 bases; J trimming: 7 bases; junction bases outside the gene matches: 7. The germline CDR1 and CDR2 sequences are MNHNS and SASEGT. The length of the CDR3 is 14 residues. CDR3 sequence: CASSALWGGNEQFF. CDR3 in DNA: TGTGCCAGCAGTGCCCTTTGGGGGGGGAATGAGCAGTTCTTC.

The chain links TRBV11-2 to TRBJ2-7; tentatively, D is TRBD2 (5 bases). The germline V and J ends were trimmed by 4 bases and 2 bases, with 15 bases remaining between them. CDR1 and CDR2 (germline): SGHAT, FQNNGV. The CDR3 runs 15 residues. The CDR3 sequence is CASSYSYDYTYEQYF. The CDR3, as DNA: TGTGCCAGCAGCTACTCTTACGACTATACCTACGAGCAGTACTTC.

The table lists this clone with a few counts. The V and J genes are TRBV19 and TRBJ1-2; the match to TRBD1 covers 7 bases. The CDR3 extends over 12 amino acids. Germline values: CDR1 LNHDA, CDR2 SQIVND (reference sequence). V lost 9 bases to trimming and J lost 2 bases; unmatched junction nucleotides: 3. CDR3 sequence reads: CARATGNYGYTF. The CDR3 DNA reads as TGTGCCAGGGCGACAGGGAACTATGGCTACACCTTC. Complete variable domain (other parts from reference TRBV19 and TRBJ1-2): DGGITQSPKYLFRKEGQNVTLSCEQNLNHDAMYWYRQDPGQGLRLIYYSQIVNDFQKGDIAEGYSVSREKKESFPLTVTSAQKNPTAFYLCARATGNYGYTFGSGTRLTVV.

The rearrangement joins TRBV7-8 to TRBJ2-1; 7 nucleotides line up with TRBD2. Germline trimming cut 1 base from V and 6 bases from J; bases unmatched to any gene: 6. The CDR3 loop spans 15 amino acids. CDR1 and CDR2 (germline): SGHVS, FQNEAQ. This CDR3 is CASSLDETSINEQFF. CDR3 DNA: TGTGCCAGCAGCTTAGATGAGACTAGCATCAATGAGCAGTTCTTC.

The gene calls are TRBV6-5 and TRBJ2-5; D gene uncertain. The germline V gene has CDR1 MNHEY and CDR2 SVGAGI. V lost 6 bases to trimming and J lost 5 bases, with 16 bases between them. The CDR3 totals 14 residues. The CDR3 protein is CASSPGGSWETQYF. The CDR3 DNA is TGTGCCAGCAGCCCCGGCGGCTCATGGGAGACCCAGTACTTC.

The CDR3, as DNA: TGTGCCAGCAGTGAAGGCGACAGCGCATATGGCTACACCTTC. Protein sequence: CASSEGDSAYGYTF. This chain links TRBV6-1 with TRBJ1-2; tentatively, D is TRBD1 (5 bases). The CDR3 is 14 amino acids. The ends were cut back, 1 base at V and 5 bases at J, with 11 bases in the middle. The germline V gene has CDR1 MNHNS and CDR2 SASEGT.

The V call is TRBV5-8, the J call TRBJ1-2; 11 bases are a match to TRBD1. This CDR3 is 16 amino acids long. The germline CDR1 and CDR2 sequences are SGHTS and YDEGEE. The V segment lost 0 bases and the J segment 8 bases; nucleotides outside the gene matches: 9. Here the CDR3 DNA reads TGTGCCAGCAGCTTGGGCTTTGGACAGGGGGCGCGGGGCTACACCTTC. Its translation is CASSLGFGQGARGYTF.

The chain combines TRBV18 with TRBJ2-5; D remains unclear. The CDR3 runs 15 residues. Germline V gene data show CDR1 as KGHSH and CDR2 as LQKENI. Trimming removed 3 bases from V and 2 bases from J, with 13 bases in between. Here the CDR3 DNA reads TGTGCCAGCTCACCCATGTCGACTGGGCAAGAGACCCAGTACTTC. Translating gives CASSPMSTGQETQYF. Full variable domain (rest looked up from reference TRBV18 and TRBJ2-5): NAGVMQNPRHLVRRRGQEARLRCSPMKGHSHVYWYRQLPEEGLKFMVYLQKENIIDESGMPKERFSAEFPKEGPSILRIQQVVRGDSAAYFCASSPMSTGQETQYFGPGTRLLVL.

This chain connects TRBV5-1 to TRBJ2-3; the match to TRBD1 covers 7 bases. The junction had 6 bases not matched to a gene; V was cut back by 5 bases and J by 6 bases. Germline V gene lookup returns CDR1 SGHRS and CDR2 YFSETQ. This CDR3 comprises 13 residues. CDR3 region: CASRDREGDTQYF. In DNA, the CDR3 is TGCGCCAGCAGAGACAGGGAAGGGGATACGCAGTATTTT.